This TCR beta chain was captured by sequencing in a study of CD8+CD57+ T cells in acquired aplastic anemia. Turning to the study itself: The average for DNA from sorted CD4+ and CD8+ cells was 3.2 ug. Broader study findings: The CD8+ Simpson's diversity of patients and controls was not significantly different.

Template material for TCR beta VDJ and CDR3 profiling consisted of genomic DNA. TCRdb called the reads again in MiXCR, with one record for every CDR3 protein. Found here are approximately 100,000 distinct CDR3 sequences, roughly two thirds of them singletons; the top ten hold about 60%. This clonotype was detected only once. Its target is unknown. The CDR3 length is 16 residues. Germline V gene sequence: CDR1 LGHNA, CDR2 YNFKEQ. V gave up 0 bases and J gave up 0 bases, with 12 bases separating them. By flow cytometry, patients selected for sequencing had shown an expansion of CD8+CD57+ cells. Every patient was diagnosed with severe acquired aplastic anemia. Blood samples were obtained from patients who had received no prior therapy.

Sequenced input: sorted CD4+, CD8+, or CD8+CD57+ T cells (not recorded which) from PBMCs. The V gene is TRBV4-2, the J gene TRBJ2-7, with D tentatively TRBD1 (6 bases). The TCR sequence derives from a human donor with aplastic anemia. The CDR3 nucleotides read TGTGCCAGCAGCCAAGATAACAGGGATAGCTCCTACGAGCAGTACTTC. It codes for CASSQDNRDSSYEQYF.